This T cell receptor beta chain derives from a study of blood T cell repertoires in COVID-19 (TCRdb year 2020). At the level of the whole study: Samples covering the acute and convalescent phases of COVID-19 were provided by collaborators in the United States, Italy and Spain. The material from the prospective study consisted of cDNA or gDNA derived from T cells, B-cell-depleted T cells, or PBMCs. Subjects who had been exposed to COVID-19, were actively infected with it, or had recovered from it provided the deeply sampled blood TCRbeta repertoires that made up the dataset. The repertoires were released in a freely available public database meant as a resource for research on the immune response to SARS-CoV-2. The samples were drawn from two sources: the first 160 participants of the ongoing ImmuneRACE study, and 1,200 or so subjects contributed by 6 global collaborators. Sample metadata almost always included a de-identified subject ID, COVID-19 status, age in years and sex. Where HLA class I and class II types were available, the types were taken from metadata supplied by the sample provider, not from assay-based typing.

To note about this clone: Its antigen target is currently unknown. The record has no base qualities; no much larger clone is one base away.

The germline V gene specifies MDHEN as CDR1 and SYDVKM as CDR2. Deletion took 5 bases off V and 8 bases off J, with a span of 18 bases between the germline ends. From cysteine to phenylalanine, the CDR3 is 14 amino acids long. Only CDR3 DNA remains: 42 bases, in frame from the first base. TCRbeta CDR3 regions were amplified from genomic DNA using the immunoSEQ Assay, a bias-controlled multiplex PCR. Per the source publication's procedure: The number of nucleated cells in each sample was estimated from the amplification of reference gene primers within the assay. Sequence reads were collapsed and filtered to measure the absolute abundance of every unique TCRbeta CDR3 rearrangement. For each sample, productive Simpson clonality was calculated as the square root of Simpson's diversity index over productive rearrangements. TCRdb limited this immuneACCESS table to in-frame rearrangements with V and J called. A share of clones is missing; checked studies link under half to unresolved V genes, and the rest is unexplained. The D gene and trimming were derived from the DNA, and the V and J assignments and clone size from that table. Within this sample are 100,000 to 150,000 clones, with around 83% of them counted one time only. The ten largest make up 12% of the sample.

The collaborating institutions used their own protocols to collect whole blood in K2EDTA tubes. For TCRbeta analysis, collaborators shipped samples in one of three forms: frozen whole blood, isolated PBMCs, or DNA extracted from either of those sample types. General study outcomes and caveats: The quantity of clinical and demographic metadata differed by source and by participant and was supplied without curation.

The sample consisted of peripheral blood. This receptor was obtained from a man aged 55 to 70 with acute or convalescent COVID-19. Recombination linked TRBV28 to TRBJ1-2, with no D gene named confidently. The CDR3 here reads CASSVPGEVKGYTF. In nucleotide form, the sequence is TGTGCCAGCAGTGTCCCCGGGGAAGTAAAGGGCTACACCTTC.